This entry is about one T cell receptor (beta chain). Its specificity is unknown. When around nine days of culture had elapsed, CD4+ T cells were isolated. The vaccine given was either BNT162b2 or mRNA-1273, in two doses. Profiled with immunoSEQ multiplex PCR; TCRdb holds only in-frame clones, not every one. The data show 37,000 or so clones, 55% to 80% seen once. The data originate from a study of vaccination effects on CD4 cells after COVID-19. Study-level background: Researchers obtained post-vaccine samples at a median of 72 days past the second dose.

The germline V gene encodes CDR1 MDHEN and CDR2 SYDVKM. The CDR3 is 13 amino acids. V lost 5 bases to trimming and J lost 8 bases; unmatched junction nucleotides: 5. The specimen comprised CD4+ T cells from PBMCs cultured without peptide, sampled after COVID-19 vaccination. This clonotype originated in a human donor who received a COVID-19 vaccine. The chain uses TRBV28 and TRBJ1-2; 10 nucleotides line up with TRBD1. The CDR3 DNA reads TGTGCCAGCAGTCAGGGACAGGGGTTCGGCTACACCTTC. This sequence encodes CASSQGQGFGYTF.